This TCR beta chain was profiled in a study of T cells in Graves' hyperthyroidism and ophthalmopathy (dated by TCRdb to between 2017 and 2020). The study in broad terms: Peripheral blood samples were taken at the time of initial diagnosis, prior to any treatment. To identify TCR V-J signatures that set the groups apart, the researchers used a discovery cohort of 100 patients, made up of roughly 45 with Graves' ophthalmopathy and 55 to 65 with stable Graves' hyperthyroidism. TCR Vbeta CDR3 sequencing of 130 to 150 peripheral blood samples (43 ophthalmopathy, approximately 80 hyperthyroidism and approximately 17 progressor patients) is reported in the paper. For training and testing, the 80 to 100 patients in the discovery cohort were randomly divided in a 7:3 ratio. Thyroid tissue and blood T-cell repertoires from several Graves' hyperthyroidism patients were also compared in the study. Prospective prediction of ophthalmopathy was tested in an independent validation cohort consisting of 18 hyperthyroidism patients and some 15 patients who later progressed to ophthalmopathy. Once sampling was done, hyperthyroidism patients were given methimazole at a starting dose of 30 mg daily, whereas ophthalmopathy patients were given high-dose intravenous methylprednisolone.

Findings and caveats that apply to the study as a whole: Sample size was not statistically predetermined, and investigators were not blinded to group allocation. During validation, the model predicted progression to ophthalmopathy a median of approximately six months ahead of onset, with approximately 71% sensitivity and roughly 72% specificity. A 13 V-J signature model separated ophthalmopathy from stable hyperthyroidism, with around 90% sensitivity and approximately 81% specificity in cross-validation and 80%/75% in testing. Most expanded thyroid clonotypes (frequency above 0.001) were also found in blood, which suggests that blood repertoires may mirror thyroid immune responses.

This clonotype showed up many times. Its antigen is unknown. Within one base of it there is no much larger clone, and no base qualities were kept. V lost 4 bases and J lost 4 bases; the stretch between them is 12 bases long. The CDR3 spans 13 residues, from the cysteine through the phenylalanine. Just the 39-base CDR3 DNA is kept, in frame starting at base 1. CDR1 and CDR2, per the germline V gene (reference sequence), are GTSNPN and SVGIG. The TCR beta CDR3 regions were amplified from the RNA transcripts. The first round of RT-PCR for the TCR CDR3 was performed with the HTBI primer set and the Qiagen OneStep RT-PCR kit. Libraries were constructed in a second round of multiplex PCR, after which size selection and purification were performed. Paired-end sequencing of the libraries was performed with 100 bp reads on an Illumina HiSeq2000. Turning to the authors' computational methods: SOAPnuke was used to process the raw data, throwing out any read that contained adapters or uncalled bases, had a mean Phred below 15, or lacked an exact constant-primer or identifier match. High-quality paired reads were merged with COPE v1.2.5, and unique nucleotide sequences were defined as clonotypes. Clonotypes were aligned to IMGT TRBV, TRBD and TRBJ reference segments using MiTCR v1.1. Only V-J combinations with frequency above 0.0001, covering about 99% of repertoires, were analysed. A TCS score was defined as the ratio of F50 (clonal expansion) to E x V (chaos), with BLOSUM62-based TCRdist applied between CDR3 peptides within each V-J. Welch's t-statistics and random forest reduced roughly 500 V-J features to some 14, which were used in a naive Bayes classifier (R e1071). The raw public data were reprocessed by TCRdb itself: fastp quality trimming at Q25, MiXCR clonotype calling, in-frame beta chains only. Merged by CDR3 protein, the rows form single entries marked with the most common genes and DNA. TCRdb assigned the V and J calls; the authors' analysis was not used. For this sample there are hundreds of thousands of distinct CDR3 sequences; 12% to 15% appear just once. In total, the top ten clones hold roughly 10% of the sample.

Graves' hyperthyroidism was defined as stable when no progression to ophthalmopathy occurred over 18 months of follow-up. The hyperthyroidism patients were between 18 and 65 years old and newly diagnosed, with a disease duration of less than 2 months. Any patient with an uncontrolled infection, another autoimmune disease, pregnancy or lactation was excluded. Diagnoses relied on clinical symptoms, serum thyroxine and TRAb, thyroid ultrasound and orbital computed tomography. PBMCs were isolated from about 10 ml of fresh peripheral blood by Ficoll-Paque density gradient centrifugation. Total RNA was extracted using Trizol reagent, and RNA quality was assessed on an Agilent 2100 Bioanalyzer.

The TCR originated in a woman younger than 35 with Graves' hyperthyroidism. The source material was blood. Recombination connected TRBV30 to TRBJ2-3; the D segment could be TRBD2, given 6 matching bases. The nucleotide sequence is TGTGCCTGGATACGCGGGAAGGCAGATACGCAGTATTTT. This is translated as CAWIRGKADTQYF.